This T cell receptor (beta chain) was recovered during a study of shared clonotypes between healthy human individuals. The protocol was immunoSEQ multiplex PCR, while the TCRdb copy is restricted to in-frame clones and leaves out a portion. The profile covers 2 million to 3 million clones, with more than 80% appearing a single time and roughly 0.15% taken by the ten largest. Germline CDR1 and CDR2: GTSNPN and SVGIG (reference sequence). Trimming took 3 bases from V and 2 from J; bases not matched to a gene: 6. There are 14 residues in the CDR3. Sequences were obtained from naive CD4+ T cells sorted from blood. Regarding subset: CD45RA+ positively selected. V usage is TRBV30 and J usage is TRBJ1-2; 7 nucleotides match TRBD1. This TCR was sampled from a man between 18 and 35 years old in good health. CDR3 protein: CAWRQGGANYGYTF. In DNA form, the CDR3 reads TGTGCCTGGAGGCAAGGGGGCGCGAACTATGGCTACACCTTC. The full variable domain, its missing parts supplied by reference TRBV30 and TRBJ1-2, is SQTIHQWPATLVQPVGSPLSLECTVEGTSNPNLYWYRQAAGRGLQLLFYSVGIGQISSEVPQNLSASRPQDRQFILSSKKLLLSDSGFYLCAWRQGGANYGYTFGSGTRLTVV.